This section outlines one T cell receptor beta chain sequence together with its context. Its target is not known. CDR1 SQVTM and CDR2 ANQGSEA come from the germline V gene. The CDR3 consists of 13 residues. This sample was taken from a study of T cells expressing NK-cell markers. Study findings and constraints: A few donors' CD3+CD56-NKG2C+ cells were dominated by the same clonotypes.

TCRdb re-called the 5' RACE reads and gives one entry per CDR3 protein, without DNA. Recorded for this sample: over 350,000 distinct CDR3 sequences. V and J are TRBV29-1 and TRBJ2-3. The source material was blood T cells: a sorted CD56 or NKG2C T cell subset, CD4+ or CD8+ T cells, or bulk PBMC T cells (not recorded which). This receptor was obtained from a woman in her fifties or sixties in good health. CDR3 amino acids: CSVDSQMGDTQYF.